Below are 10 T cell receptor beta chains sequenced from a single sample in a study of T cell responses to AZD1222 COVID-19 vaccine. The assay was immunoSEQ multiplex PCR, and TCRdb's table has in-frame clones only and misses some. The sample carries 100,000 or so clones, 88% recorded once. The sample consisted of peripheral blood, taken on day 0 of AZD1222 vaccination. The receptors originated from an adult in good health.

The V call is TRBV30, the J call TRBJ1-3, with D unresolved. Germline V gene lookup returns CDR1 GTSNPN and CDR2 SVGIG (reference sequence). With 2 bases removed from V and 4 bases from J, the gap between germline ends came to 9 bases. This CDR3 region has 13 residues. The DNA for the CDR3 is TGTGCCTGGAGTACCGGGTCCGGAAACACCATATATTTT. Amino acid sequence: CAWSTGSGNTIYF.

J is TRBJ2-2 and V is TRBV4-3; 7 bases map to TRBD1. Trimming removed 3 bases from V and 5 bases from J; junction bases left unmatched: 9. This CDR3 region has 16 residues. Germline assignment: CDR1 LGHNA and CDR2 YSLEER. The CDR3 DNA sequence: TGCGCCAGCAGCCAGGCCGGGACAGACCTAACCGGGGAGCTGTTTTTT. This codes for CASSQAGTDLTGELFF.

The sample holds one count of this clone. The CDR3 coding sequence is TGTGCCATCAGTGACAGGGCTAGCAATCAGCCCCAGCATTTT. Encoded protein: CAISDRASNQPQHF. V is TRBV10-3 and J is TRBJ1-5; TRBD1 is a possible D gene (5 bases). Between the trimmed V and J ends, which lost 3 bases and 0 bases, there was a span of 6 bases. CDR1 is ENHRY and CDR2 is SYGVKD in the germline V gene. This CDR3 spans 14 amino acids.

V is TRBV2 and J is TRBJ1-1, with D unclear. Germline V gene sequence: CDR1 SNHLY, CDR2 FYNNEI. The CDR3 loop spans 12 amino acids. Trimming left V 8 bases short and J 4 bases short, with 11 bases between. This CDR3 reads CASFFRSTEAFF. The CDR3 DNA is TGTGCCAGCTTCTTCAGATCCACTGAAGCTTTCTTT.

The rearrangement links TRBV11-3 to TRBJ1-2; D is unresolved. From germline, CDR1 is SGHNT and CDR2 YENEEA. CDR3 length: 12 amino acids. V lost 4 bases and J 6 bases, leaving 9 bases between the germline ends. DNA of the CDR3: TGTGCCAGCAGCTCTACGAGGGATGGCTACACCTTC. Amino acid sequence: CASSSTRDGYTF.

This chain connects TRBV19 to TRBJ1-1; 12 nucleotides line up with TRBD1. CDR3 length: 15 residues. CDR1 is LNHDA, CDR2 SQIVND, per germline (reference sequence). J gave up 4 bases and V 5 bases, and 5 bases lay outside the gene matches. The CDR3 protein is CASSVGQGAVTEAFF. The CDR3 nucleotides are TGTGCCAGTAGTGTGGGACAGGGGGCGGTCACTGAAGCTTTCTTT.

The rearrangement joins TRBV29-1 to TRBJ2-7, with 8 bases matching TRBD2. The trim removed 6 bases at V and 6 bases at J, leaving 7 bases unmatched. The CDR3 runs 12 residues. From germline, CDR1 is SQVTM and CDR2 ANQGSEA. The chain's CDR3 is CSVTGLAPEQYF. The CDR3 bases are TGCAGCGTCACTGGACTAGCACCCGAGCAGTACTTC.

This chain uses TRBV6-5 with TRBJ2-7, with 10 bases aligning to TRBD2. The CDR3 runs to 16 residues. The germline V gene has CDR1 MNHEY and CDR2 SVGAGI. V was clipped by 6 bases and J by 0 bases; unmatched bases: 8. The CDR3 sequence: CASRYTSGVASYEQYF. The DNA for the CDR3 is TGTGCCAGCAGGTACACTAGCGGGGTGGCCTCCTACGAGCAGTACTTC.

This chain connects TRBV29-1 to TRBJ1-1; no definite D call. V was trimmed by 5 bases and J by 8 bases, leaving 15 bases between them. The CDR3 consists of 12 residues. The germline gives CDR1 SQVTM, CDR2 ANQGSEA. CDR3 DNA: TGCAGCGTTTCGGCGGGAGGGTCCGAAGCTTTCTTT. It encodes CSVSAGGSEAFF.

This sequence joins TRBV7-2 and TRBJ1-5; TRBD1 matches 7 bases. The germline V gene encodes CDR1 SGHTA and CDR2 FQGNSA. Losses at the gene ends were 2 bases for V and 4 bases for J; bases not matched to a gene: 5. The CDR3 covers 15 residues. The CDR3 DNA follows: TGTGCCAGCAGCTTAACGACAGGGCCTAATCAGCCCCAGCATTTT. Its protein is CASSLTTGPNQPQHF.